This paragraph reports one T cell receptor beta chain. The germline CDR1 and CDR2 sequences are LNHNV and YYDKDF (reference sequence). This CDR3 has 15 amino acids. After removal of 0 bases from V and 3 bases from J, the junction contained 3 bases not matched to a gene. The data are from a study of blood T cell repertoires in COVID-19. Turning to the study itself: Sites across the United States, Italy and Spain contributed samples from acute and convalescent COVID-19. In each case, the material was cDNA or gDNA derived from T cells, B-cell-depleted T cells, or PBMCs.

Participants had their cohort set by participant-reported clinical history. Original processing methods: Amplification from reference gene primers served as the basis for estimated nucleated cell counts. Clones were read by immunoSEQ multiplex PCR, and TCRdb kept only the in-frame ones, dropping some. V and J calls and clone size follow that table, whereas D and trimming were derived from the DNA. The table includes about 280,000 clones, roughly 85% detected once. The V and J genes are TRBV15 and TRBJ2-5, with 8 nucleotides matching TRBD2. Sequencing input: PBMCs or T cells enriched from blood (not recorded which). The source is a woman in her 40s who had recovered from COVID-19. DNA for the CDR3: TGTGCCACCAGCAGAGATAATAGCGGGAAAGAGACCCAGTACTTC. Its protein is CATSRDNSGKETQYF.